Presented here are 20 T cell receptor beta chains from one specimen sequenced in a study of CD8 T cells in ankylosing spondylitis (dated by TCRdb to about 2017). No antigen has been assigned to these receptors. The paper as a whole reports these results and caveats: Blood from ankylosing spondylitis patients appeared to be characterized by a TCR beta motif made up of under 10 highly homologous amino acid variants.

The protocol used for the library was 5' RACE. The sequencing machine was an Illumina HiSeq 2500. TCRdb applied fastp at Q25 and MiXCR to the public reads, then kept only in-frame beta chains. Identical CDR3 proteins give one entry, which carries the most common genes and DNA. In all, the sample holds some 400,000 distinct CDR3 sequences, and around 24% of those were seen once. The ten top clones hold roughly a sixth of the sample. Material: blood, either unsorted or a sorted T cell fraction (not recorded which). Source of these receptors: a male donor with ankylosing spondylitis.

The table lists this clonotype with a count of one. The rearrangement uses TRBV6-1 and TRBJ2-4; no definite D call. Per germline, CDR1 MNHNS and CDR2 SASEGT. The CDR3 runs 16 residues. Trimming removed 2 bases at V and 6 bases at J, with 17 bases between. The CDR3 loop reads CASSETRTQQGNIQYF. The CDR3 DNA follows: TGTGCCAGCAGTGAAACCAGAACACAGCAAGGAAACATTCAGTACTTC.

There are a few counts of this clonotype. The rearrangement links TRBV7-8 to TRBJ1-4, with 7 bases fitting TRBD1. Looked up from germline, CDR1 is SGHVS and CDR2 is FQNEAQ. The CDR3 is 17 amino acids. Trimming removed 4 bases from V and 5 bases from J; junction bases left unmatched: 13. The CDR3 DNA reads as TGTGCCAGCAGCTCCACCCTGGACAGGCTGGCGAATGAAAAACTGTTTTTT. Translated: CASSSTLDRLANEKLFF.

This clonotype was counted only a few times. The rearrangement links TRBV20-1 to TRBJ2-2; TRBD2 matches 12 bases. This CDR3 spans 14 amino acids. Germline V gene data show CDR1 as DFQATT and CDR2 as SNEGSKA (reference sequence). Trimming removed 5 bases from V and 7 bases from J; junction bases left unmatched: 5. The CDR3 nucleotides are TGCAGTGCTCCTAGCGGGAGGGCCCTCGGGGAGCTGTTTTTT. It yields the protein CSAPSGRALGELFF.

This clonotype was picked up a small number of times. V gene TRBV20-1 combines with J gene TRBJ2-5; 9 positions match TRBD2. Trimming took 5 bases from V and 5 from J; bases not matched to a gene: 6. The CDR3 runs 13 residues. The germline V gene encodes CDR1 DFQATT and CDR2 SNEGSKA (reference sequence). In DNA form, the CDR3 reads TGCAGTGCTGGGGGGACTAGCCGGGAGACCCAGTACTTC. As protein: CSAGGTSRETQYF.

DNA of the CDR3: TGTGCCAGCAGTTTCGGACCCCAGGAGAACACTGAAGCTTTCTTT. Residues: CASSFGPQENTEAFF. The rearrangement joins TRBV27 to TRBJ1-1; no clear D gene. Germline V gene data show CDR1 as MNHEY and CDR2 as SMNVEV (reference sequence). Between the trimmed V and J ends, which lost 3 bases and 1 base, there was a span of 12 bases. This CDR3 region has 15 residues.

The gene calls are TRBV12-3 or TRBV12-4 and TRBJ1-5, with 7 bases aligning to TRBD1. The junction had 5 bases not matched to a gene; V was cut back by 3 bases and J by 6 bases. The CDR3 is 14 amino acids. The CDR3 loop is CASSLDRSTQPQHF. CDR3 DNA: TGTGCCAGCAGTTTGGACAGGTCTACTCAGCCCCAGCATTTT.

Here the CDR3 reads CSARTRTYEQYF. The DNA for the CDR3 is TGCAGTGCTAGAACCAGAACTTACGAGCAGTACTTC. The chain is built from TRBV20-1 and TRBJ2-7; D ambiguous. The V and J ends lost 2 bases and 4 bases respectively, with 9 bases between them. This CDR3 is built from 12 residues. CDR1 and CDR2 from the germline V gene are DFQATT and SNEGSKA (reference sequence).

The chain employs TRBV30 and TRBJ1-3; the D is unclear. Germline loops: CDR1 GTSNPN, CDR2 SVGIG (reference sequence). The CDR3 totals 14 residues. Trimming left V 2 bases short and J 0 bases short, with 8 bases between. CDR3 DNA sequence: TGTGCCTGGAGTCCCGGAAGCTCTGGAAACACCATATATTTT. Protein product: CAWSPGSSGNTIYF.

This clonotype occurred a few times. The J gene is TRBJ2-7, the V gene TRBV3-1, with TRBD1 matching 8 bases. Germline V gene lookup returns CDR1 LGHDT and CDR2 YNNKEL (reference sequence). The CDR3 covers 14 residues. Unmatched junction bases numbered 11, after V lost 4 bases and J lost 9 bases. The CDR3 loop reads CASSRQDRDGGQYF. The CDR3 DNA is TGTGCCAGCAGCCGGCAGGACAGGGATGGAGGGCAGTACTTC.

The V and J genes are TRBV5-1 and TRBJ2-7, with D possibly matching TRBD2 (6 bases). With 4 bases removed from V and 0 bases from J, the gap between germline ends came to 14 bases. Germline-derived CDR1 and CDR2 are SGHRS and YFSETQ. This CDR3 comprises 15 residues. The CDR3 sequence is CASSNAGLSSYEQYF. The CDR3 DNA reads TGCGCCAGCAGCAACGCGGGACTTAGCTCCTACGAGCAGTACTTC. Together with reference TRBV5-1 and TRBJ2-7, the CDR3 gives the full variable domain: KAGVTQTPRYLIKTRGQQVTLSCSPISGHRSVSWYQQTPGQGLQFLFEYFSETQRNKGNFPGRFSGRQFSNSRSEMNVSTLELGDSALYLCASSNAGLSSYEQYFGPGTRLTVT.

This clonotype was picked up many times. The chain employs TRBV12-3 or TRBV12-4 and TRBJ2-1, with D perhaps matching TRBD1 or TRBD2 (5 bases each). This CDR3 spans 16 amino acids. The V end lost 6 bases, the J end lost 8 bases, and 23 bases lay between the germline ends. The CDR3: CASSQAAARLGDEQFF. As DNA, the CDR3 is TGTGCCAGCAGCCAAGCAGCGGCACGCCTGGGGGATGAGCAGTTCTTC.

This clonotype was observed a handful of times. The chain couples TRBV7-2 to TRBJ2-3; D is unclear. Germline CDR1 reads SGHTA; CDR2 reads FQGNSA. This CDR3 is 14 amino acids long. Trimming cost V 1 base and J 4 bases, with 9 bases left between them. In DNA, the CDR3 is TGTGCCAGCAGCTTAGGCCGGGTTTCAGATACGCAGTATTTT. Translated: CASSLGRVSDTQYF.

This clonotype was observed a handful of times. V and J are TRBV5-1 and TRBJ2-1; D gene uncertain. The V end lost 4 bases, the J end lost 2 bases, and 13 bases lay between the germline ends. Germline loops: CDR1 SGHRS, CDR2 YFSETQ. This CDR3 comprises 15 residues. This CDR3 is CASSRRTGTYNEQFF. CDR3 nucleotide sequence: TGCGCCAGCAGCAGGCGGACCGGAACCTACAATGAGCAGTTCTTC.

J is TRBJ2-7 and V is TRBV12-3 or TRBV12-4; TRBD1 might be the D (6 bases). The CDR3 has 14 residues. V was shortened by 5 bases and J by 4 bases, with 15 bases between the two germline ends. CDR3 in amino acids: CASSTLDREYEQYF. CDR3 bases: TGTGCCAGCAGTACCCTGGACAGAGAGTACGAGCAGTACTTC.

This chain's CDR3 is CASSPQGGGSQPQHF. CDR3 nucleotide sequence: TGCGCCAGCAGCCCTCAGGGCGGGGGTAGTCAGCCCCAGCATTTT. This rearrangement joins TRBV5-1 to TRBJ1-5; the D gene is possibly TRBD1 (5 bases). CDR3 length: 15 amino acids. Germline values: CDR1 SGHRS, CDR2 YFSETQ. Trimming pared 4 bases from V and 6 bases from J, leaving 17 bases between.

This chain links TRBV5-1 with TRBJ2-5; maybe TRBD2 (6 bases). Trimming pared 0 bases from V and 9 bases from J, leaving 15 bases between. CDR1 SGHRS and CDR2 YFSETQ come from the germline V gene. The CDR3 consists of 14 residues. CDR3 nucleotide sequence: TGCGCCAGCAGCTTGGCGCCCTTTGGGGAGGCCCAGTACTTC. This codes for CASSLAPFGEAQYF. The whole variable domain, remainder taken from reference TRBV5-1 and TRBJ2-5, is KAGVTQTPRYLIKTRGQQVTLSCSPISGHRSVSWYQQTPGQGLQFLFEYFSETQRNKGNFPGRFSGRQFSNSRSEMNVSTLELGDSALYLCASSLAPFGEAQYFGPGTRLLVL.

This chain connects TRBV18 to TRBJ1-2; D uncertain. Germline CDR1 is KGHSH and CDR2 is LQKENI. Trimming cost V 5 bases and J 4 bases, with 14 bases left between them. The CDR3 loop spans 14 amino acids. CDR3 nucleotide sequence: TGTGCCAGCTCAACACGTGAGGGCAGCTATGGCTACACCTTC. This translates into CASSTREGSYGYTF.

The chain couples TRBV12-3 or TRBV12-4 to TRBJ2-7; no definite D call. V lost 6 bases, J lost 8 bases, and 14 bases lay in between. This CDR3 is 12 amino acids long. In DNA form, the CDR3 reads TGTGCCAGCAGGACCCCGGAGCTTAAGCAGTACTTC. This sequence encodes CASRTPELKQYF.

A few counts support this clonotype. V is TRBV11-3 and J is TRBJ2-1; D perhaps matches TRBD1 (6 bases). This CDR3 region has 12 residues. The germline V gene has CDR1 SGHNT and CDR2 YENEEA. V lost 6 bases and J lost 5, with 8 bases in between. CDR3 in amino acids: CASRTGNNEQFF. In DNA form, the CDR3 reads TGTGCCAGCAGAACAGGGAACAATGAGCAGTTCTTC.

The chain uses TRBV6-5 and TRBJ2-7; 8 bases match TRBD2. The CDR3 has 16 amino acids. V lost 2 bases, J lost 2 bases, and 8 bases stayed unmatched. Germline V gene sequence: CDR1 MNHEY, CDR2 SVGAGI. In DNA, the CDR3 is TGTGCCAGCAGTTACACAGCGGGAGAGTATGCCTACGAGCAGTACTTC. It translates to CASSYTAGEYAYEQYF.